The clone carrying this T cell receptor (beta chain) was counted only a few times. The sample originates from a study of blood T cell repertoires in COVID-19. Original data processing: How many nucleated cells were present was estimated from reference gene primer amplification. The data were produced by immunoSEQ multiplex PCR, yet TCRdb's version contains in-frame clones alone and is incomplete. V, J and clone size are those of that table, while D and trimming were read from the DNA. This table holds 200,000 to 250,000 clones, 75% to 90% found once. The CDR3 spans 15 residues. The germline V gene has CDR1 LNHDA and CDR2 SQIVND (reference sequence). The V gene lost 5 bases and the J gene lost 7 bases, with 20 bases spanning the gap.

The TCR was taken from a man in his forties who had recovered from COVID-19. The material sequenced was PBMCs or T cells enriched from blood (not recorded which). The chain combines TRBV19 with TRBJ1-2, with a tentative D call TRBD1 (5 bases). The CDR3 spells CASSALSGRASGYTF. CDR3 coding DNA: TGTGCCAGTAGTGCCCTCTCGGGCAGGGCGAGTGGCTACACCTTC. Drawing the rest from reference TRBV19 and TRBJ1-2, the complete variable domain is DGGITQSPKYLFRKEGQNVTLSCEQNLNHDAMYWYRQDPGQGLRLIYYSQIVNDFQKGDIAEGYSVSREKKESFPLTVTSAQKNPTAFYLCASSALSGRASGYTFGSGTRLTVV.